Following are 24 T cell receptor beta chains from one sample sequenced in a study of T cell repertoires in cytomegalovirus infection. TCRdb re-called the reads with MiXCR, one entry per CDR3 protein. This sample has around 330,000 distinct CDR3 sequences, with roughly 16% found just once. The sample comprised PBMCs. Every receptor here comes from a human donor in good health (CMV status not recorded). Some clones in this sample may be carry-over from other donors' samples.

This clonotype appeared many times. This chain uses TRBV28 with TRBJ2-1; D ambiguous. Germline V gene data show CDR1 as MDHEN and CDR2 as SYDVKM. The CDR3 is 15 residues long. Trimming took off 7 bases at V and 0 bases at J, with 13 bases between the two ends. CDR3 sequence: CASIKNPGSYNEQFF. The CDR3 nucleotides read TGTGCCAGCATCAAAAACCCCGGCTCCTACAATGAGCAGTTCTTC.

The chain links TRBV6-2 or TRBV6-3 to TRBJ2-7, with 8 bases lining up with TRBD2. The germline V gene has CDR1 MNHEY and CDR2 SVGEGT. The junction had 10 bases not matched to a gene; V was cut back by 6 bases and J by 3 bases. The CDR3 is 15 amino acids. In DNA form, the CDR3 reads TGTGCCAGCAGGCGTACTAGCGGAGGGTTCTACGAGCAGTACTTC. It specifies CASRRTSGGFYEQYF.

The chain recombines TRBV4-3 with TRBJ2-3, with D possibly being TRBD2 (6 bases). V lost 3 bases and J lost 6, with 16 bases in between. The CDR3 loop spans 15 amino acids. Germline loops: CDR1 LGHNA, CDR2 YSLEER. The CDR3 loop is CASSQAREGLDTQYF. Here the CDR3 DNA reads TGCGCCAGCAGCCAGGCTAGAGAGGGACTTGATACGCAGTATTTT.

CDR3 amino acids: CASSLDFADPYEQYF. CDR3 sequence (DNA): TGTGCCAGCAGCTTAGATTTTGCGGACCCCTACGAGCAGTACTTC. V gene TRBV11-2 combines with J gene TRBJ2-7; D remains ambiguous. V lost 0 bases, J lost 2 bases, and 11 bases lay in between. CDR3 length: 15 residues. Germline V gives CDR1 SGHAT, CDR2 FQNNGV.

The chain has TRBV20-1 and TRBJ1-6; 7 nucleotides match TRBD1. CDR3 length: 14 amino acids. The V gene's germline CDR1 is DFQATT and CDR2 SNEGSKA (reference sequence). J was trimmed by 7 bases and V by 3 bases; bases with no gene match: 6. CDR3 nucleotide sequence: TGCAGTGCTAGGGAGGGGACAGTCAATTCACCCCTCCACTTT. Protein product: CSAREGTVNSPLHF.

The chain combines TRBV20-1 with TRBJ2-5; 8 bases map to TRBD2. CDR1 DFQATT and CDR2 SNEGSKA come from the germline V gene (reference sequence). This CDR3 has 14 residues. V lost 2 bases to trimming and J lost 5 bases; unmatched junction nucleotides: 7. CDR3 sequence reads: CSARKLAEVETQYF. The CDR3 DNA is TGCAGTGCTAGAAAACTAGCGGAAGTGGAGACCCAGTACTTC.

The chain has TRBV20-1 and TRBJ2-3, with 8 bases identical to TRBD2. The germline CDR1 and CDR2 sequences are DFQATT and SNEGSKA (reference sequence). V dropped 4 bases and J dropped 4; count of bases not matched to a gene: 10. The CDR3 covers 15 residues. CDR3 residues: CSATEGLAGADTQYF. CDR3 sequence (DNA): TGCAGTGCTACGGAGGGGCTAGCGGGCGCAGATACGCAGTATTTT.

This clonotype occurred a few times. J is TRBJ2-2 and V is TRBV6-2 or TRBV6-3, with D perhaps matching TRBD2 (6 bases). Trimming removed 2 bases at V and 7 bases at J, with 14 bases between. The germline V gene has CDR1 MNHEY and CDR2 SVGEGT. The CDR3 contains 15 residues. The CDR3 bases are TGTGCCAGCAGTTACGCCATAGCGGCGGGCGGGGAGCTGTTTTTT. It is translated as CASSYAIAAGGELFF.

The genes are TRBV28 and TRBJ2-7; a possible D gene is TRBD1 (5 bases). The CDR3 totals 15 residues. Germline-derived CDR1 and CDR2 are MDHEN and SYDVKM. Trimming took off 5 bases at V and 0 bases at J, with 14 bases between the two ends. In nucleotides, the CDR3 is TGTGCCAGCAGTCCCACTCGGACACACTCCTACGAGCAGTACTTC. Amino acid sequence: CASSPTRTHSYEQYF.

This clonotype came up many times. The chain couples TRBV12-3 or TRBV12-4 to TRBJ2-1, with 8 bases identical to TRBD1. With 5 bases clipped from V and 5 bases from J, the junction kept 11 bases outside the gene matches. CDR3 length: 16 residues. The chain's CDR3 is CASSPGTGTGDNEQFF. CDR3 nucleotides: TGTGCCAGCAGTCCTGGCACCGGGACAGGAGACAATGAGCAGTTCTTC.

The chain couples TRBV29-1 to TRBJ1-2; tentatively, D is TRBD1 (6 bases). Germline V gives CDR1 SQVTM, CDR2 ANQGSEA. The CDR3 covers 15 residues. V was trimmed by 4 bases and J by 2 bases, leaving 17 bases between them. In DNA, the CDR3 is TGCAGCGTTGGCCAAACGGGACAAGCAAACTATGGCTACACCTTC. Translating it yields CSVGQTGQANYGYTF. The full variable domain, with the rest looked up from reference TRBV29-1 and TRBJ1-2, is SAVISQKPSRDICQRGTSLTIQCQVDSQVTMMFWYRQQPGQSLTLIATANQGSEATYESGFVIDKFPISRPNLTFSTLTVSNMSPEDSSIYLCSVGQTGQANYGYTFGSGTRLTVV.

This clonotype has only a few counts. The genes are TRBV15 and TRBJ1-1; 7 bases agree with TRBD1. The J segment lost 0 bases and the V segment lost 5 bases, leaving 9 bases of the junction unmatched. Germline CDR1 LNHNV, CDR2 YYDKDF (reference sequence). The CDR3 contains 16 residues. The DNA for the CDR3 is TGTGCCACCAGCGGACCCGGGACAGCTATGAACACTGAAGCTTTCTTT. Its translation: CATSGPGTAMNTEAFF.

The chain has TRBV2 and TRBJ1-6, with 12 bases lining up with TRBD1. This CDR3 contains 14 residues. Germline trimming cut 6 bases from V and 9 bases from J; bases unmatched to any gene: 3. Germline CDR1 reads SNHLY; CDR2 reads FYNNEI. CDR3 amino acids: CASRPGQGASPLHF. The CDR3, as DNA: TGTGCCAGCAGACCGGGACAGGGGGCTTCACCCCTCCACTTT.

In this sample, this clonotype turned up many times. The chain is built from TRBV7-9 and TRBJ2-7; 10 bases line up with TRBD2. V lost 0 bases to trimming and J lost 4 bases; unmatched junction nucleotides: 3. The germline gives CDR1 SEHNR, CDR2 FQNEAQ (reference sequence). This CDR3 spans 15 amino acids. CDR3 residues: CASSLALAGYYEQYF. Here the CDR3 DNA reads TGTGCCAGCAGCTTAGCACTAGCGGGATATTACGAGCAGTACTTC.

The chain carries TRBV19 and TRBJ1-1; a possible D gene is TRBD1 (5 bases). Germline loops: CDR1 LNHDA, CDR2 SQIVND (reference sequence). V shed 2 bases and J shed 3 bases, with 10 bases lying between them. CDR3 length equals 14 residues. As DNA, the CDR3 is TGTGCCAGTAGTATATCCAGGGACTACACTGAAGCTTTCTTT. Encoded protein: CASSISRDYTEAFF.

This clonotype was counted many times. The rearrangement joins TRBV7-2 to TRBJ1-4; D unresolved. There are 14 residues in the CDR3. The germline CDR1 and CDR2 sequences are SGHTA and FQGNSA. V was cut by 5 bases and J by 0 bases, with 7 bases left in between. Here the CDR3 reads CASSPHTTNEKLFF. In nucleotides, the CDR3 is TGTGCCAGCAGCCCCCATACAACTAATGAAAAACTGTTTTTT.

This clonotype has a count of ten or more. The chain has TRBV12-3 or TRBV12-4 and TRBJ1-5; D unresolved. The length of the CDR3 is 15 residues. The ends were cut back, 1 base at V and 1 base at J, with 8 bases in the middle. The CDR3 DNA reads as TGTGCCAGCAGTTTAGTGGAATCGAGCAATCAGCCCCAGCATTTT. Its protein product is CASSLVESSNQPQHF.

The sample holds many counts of this clonotype. The chain joins TRBV7-2 to TRBJ2-7; D is ambiguous. Germline V lookup: CDR1 SGHTA, CDR2 FQGNSA. The V and J ends lost 6 bases and 3 bases respectively, with 9 bases between them. This CDR3 spans 12 amino acids. CDR3 region: CASSPGFYEQYF. In DNA form, the CDR3 reads TGTGCCAGCAGTCCTGGATTCTACGAGCAGTACTTC.

The chain recombines TRBV12-3 or TRBV12-4 with TRBJ2-5; TRBD1 agrees at 11 bases. V shed 5 bases and J 5 bases; nucleotides not matched to a gene: 10. CDR3 length: 16 residues. In DNA form, the CDR3 reads TGTGCCAGCAGTCACTCGGGACAGGGGGTGGAGGAGACCCAGTACTTC. It yields the protein CASSHSGQGVEETQYF.

In this sample, this clonotype turned up many times. The chain couples TRBV12-3 or TRBV12-4 to TRBJ1-3; 7 bases line up with TRBD1. J gave up 0 bases and V 2 bases, and 4 bases lay outside the gene matches. The CDR3 covers 16 residues. The CDR3 spells CASSLWDRSSGNTIYF. The CDR3 DNA reads as TGTGCCAGCAGTTTATGGGACAGAAGCTCTGGAAACACCATATATTTT.

The genes are TRBV29-1 and TRBJ2-7; 7 positions agree with TRBD1. V lost 0 bases and J lost 7; bases outside the gene matches: 6. This CDR3 region has 13 residues. The germline CDR1 and CDR2 sequences are SQVTM and ANQGSEA. This chain's CDR3 is CSVEDQRGREQYF. The DNA of the CDR3 is TGCAGCGTTGAAGATCAAAGGGGGCGAGAGCAGTACTTC.

This clonotype has just a few counts. This rearrangement joins TRBV2 to TRBJ1-4, with D perhaps TRBD1 (5 bases). The CDR3 spans 13 residues. Trimming shortened V by 7 bases and J by 6 bases, and 12 bases separated the two germline ends. Germline assignment: CDR1 SNHLY and CDR2 FYNNEI. The CDR3: CASNRGTDEKLFF. In nucleotides, the CDR3 is TGTGCCAGCAATCGAGGGACTGATGAAAAACTGTTTTTT.

The rearrangement joins TRBV20-1 to TRBJ1-2; D might be TRBD1 (6 bases). The germline V and J ends were trimmed by 7 bases and 7 bases, with 19 bases remaining between them. Looked up from germline, CDR1 is DFQATT and CDR2 is SNEGSKA (reference sequence). This CDR3 spans 13 amino acids. CDR3 DNA sequence: TGCAGTGTCCAGGGGTCCGGAGGATCTGGCTACACCTTC. Its protein product is CSVQGSGGSGYTF.

This clonotype was counted at least ten times. The chain has TRBV7-2 and TRBJ1-2, with unresolved D. Per the germline V gene, CDR1 is SGHTA and CDR2 is FQGNSA. V gave up 7 bases and J gave up 7 bases, with 13 bases separating them. The CDR3 length is 12 residues. CDR3 region: CASMEVFSGYTF. Here the CDR3 DNA reads TGTGCCAGCATGGAAGTTTTCTCTGGCTACACCTTC.